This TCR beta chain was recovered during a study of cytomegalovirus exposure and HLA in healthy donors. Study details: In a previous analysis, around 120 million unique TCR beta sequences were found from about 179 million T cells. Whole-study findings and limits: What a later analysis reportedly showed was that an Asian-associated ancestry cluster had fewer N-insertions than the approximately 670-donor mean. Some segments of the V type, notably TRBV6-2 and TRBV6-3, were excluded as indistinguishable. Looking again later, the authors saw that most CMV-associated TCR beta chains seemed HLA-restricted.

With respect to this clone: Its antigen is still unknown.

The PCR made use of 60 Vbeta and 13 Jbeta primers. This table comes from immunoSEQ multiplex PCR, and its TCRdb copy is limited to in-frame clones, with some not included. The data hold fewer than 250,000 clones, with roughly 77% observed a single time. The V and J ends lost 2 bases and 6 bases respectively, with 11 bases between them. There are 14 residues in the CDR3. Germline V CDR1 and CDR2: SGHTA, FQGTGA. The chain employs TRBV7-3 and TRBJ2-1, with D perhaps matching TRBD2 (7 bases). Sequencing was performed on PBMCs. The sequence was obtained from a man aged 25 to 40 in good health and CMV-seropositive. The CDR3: CASSLGGATNEQFF. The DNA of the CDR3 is TGTGCCAGCAGCTTAGGGGGGGCCACCAATGAGCAGTTCTTC.